This TCR beta chain was profiled in a study of identical twins. J gave up 0 bases and V 6 bases, and 3 bases lay outside the gene matches. Germline CDR1 and CDR2: MDHEN and SYDVKM. This CDR3 contains 15 residues. General observations from the study: Twins showed weaker excess sharing in their beta out-of-frame sequences. Models underestimated TCR alpha sharing (out-of-frame) in monozygotic twins.

This clonotype was observed a handful of times. The antigen remains unidentified. Template switching created a universal primer site, and the cDNA included unique molecular identifiers. TCRdb ran MiXCR on the 5' RACE reads and lists one entry per CDR3 protein. The data contain 750,000 to 950,000 distinct CDR3 sequences, roughly 12% of them seen just once; the ten biggest clones take up under 2%. Another study also made use of these data, one on yellow fever vaccine responses in identical twins.

Sequencing used PBMCs. V gene TRBV28 combines with J gene TRBJ2-3; TRBD1 matches at 10 bases. This receptor was obtained from a woman younger than 30 in good health. Here the CDR3 DNA reads TGTGCCAGCAGGAGACAGGGGGCGAGCACAGATACGCAGTATTTT. It is translated as CASRRQGASTDTQYF.